The 7 T cell receptor beta chains listed next were all sequenced from one sample in a study of PD-1 blockade in classical Hodgkin lymphoma. Sequencing was performed with immunoSEQ multiplex PCR; in TCRdb, only in-frame clones are kept and a portion is missing. This table has 25,000 to 35,000 clones, approximately 87% appearing once. Relapse was seen in all patients after autologous stem cell transplantation, and brentuximab vedotin exposure was variable. The sample in question was peripheral blood mononuclear cells (PBMCs), obtained before the second cycle of nivolumab. The receptors were sampled from a human donor with classical Hodgkin lymphoma.

The chain links TRBV2 to TRBJ2-3, with 7 bases lining up with TRBD2. Germline V lookup: CDR1 SNHLY, CDR2 FYNNEI. The CDR3 spans 13 residues. The ends lost 7 bases at V and 0 bases at J; junction bases unmatched: 1. The chain's CDR3 is CASKGGSTDTQYF. CDR3 bases: TGTGCCAGCAAGGGAGGGAGCACAGATACGCAGTATTTT.

The chain carries TRBV4-2 and TRBJ2-3; no reliable D call. The germline gives CDR1 LGHNA, CDR2 YNFKEQ. This CDR3 has 17 amino acids. Trimming took off 0 bases at V and 2 bases at J, with 15 bases between the two ends. The CDR3 region is CASSQEVLETNTDTQYF. The CDR3 coding sequence is TGTGCCAGCAGCCAAGAAGTGCTAGAGACAAACACAGATACGCAGTATTTT.

This clone occurred once. This chain connects TRBV10-3 to TRBJ2-7, with TRBD2 identical over 14 bases. This CDR3 spans 15 amino acids. After removal of 9 bases from V and 3 bases from J, the junction contained 7 bases not matched to a gene. Germline CDR1 and CDR2: ENHRY and SYGVKD. The chain's CDR3 is CAMGTSGSPYYEQYF. CDR3 in DNA: TGTGCCATGGGGACTAGCGGGAGTCCCTACTACGAGCAGTACTTC.

The V call is TRBV5-5, the J call TRBJ2-5, with D possibly matching TRBD1 (6 bases). The CDR3 runs 15 residues. CDR1 and CDR2 from the germline V gene are SGHKS and YYEKEE (reference sequence). The V end lost 2 bases, the J end lost 8 bases, and 19 bases lay between the germline ends. The CDR3: CASSFQGTHLGTQYF. DNA of the CDR3: TGTGCCAGCAGCTTCCAGGGGACCCACTTGGGAACCCAGTACTTC.

CDR3 DNA: TGTGCCAGCAGCTCAGGAGACGGTGAAGCTTTCTTT. It is translated as CASSSGDGEAFF. The chain combines TRBV5-6 with TRBJ1-1; D remains unclear. CDR1 is SGHDT and CDR2 is YYEEEE in the germline V gene. Trimming cost V 3 bases and J 7 bases, with 10 bases left between them. The CDR3 contains 12 residues.

The CDR3 reads CASSVGVAGYNEQFF. CDR3 DNA sequence: TGTGCCAGCAGCGTCGGGGTAGCGGGCTACAATGAGCAGTTCTTC. The rearrangement joins TRBV5-6 to TRBJ2-1; 7 nucleotides line up with TRBD2. V gave up 4 bases and J gave up 3 bases; unmatched junction bases: 7. The CDR3 spans 15 residues. Germline V gene data show CDR1 as SGHDT and CDR2 as YYEEEE. Full variable domain (remainder filled in from reference TRBV5-6 and TRBJ2-1): DAGVTQSPTHLIKTRGQQVTLRCSPKSGHDTVSWYQQALGQGPQFIFQYYEEEERQRGNFPDRFSGHQFPNYSSELNVNALLLGDSALYLCASSVGVAGYNEQFFGPGTRLTVL.

The gene calls are TRBV2 and TRBJ2-2; no clear D gene. The germline CDR1 and CDR2 sequences are SNHLY and FYNNEI. The germline V and J ends were trimmed by 6 bases and 6 bases, with 5 bases remaining between them. The CDR3 consists of 11 residues. As DNA, the CDR3 is TGTGCCAGCAGGTGGTCCGGGGAGCTGTTTTTT. Amino acids: CASRWSGELFF.